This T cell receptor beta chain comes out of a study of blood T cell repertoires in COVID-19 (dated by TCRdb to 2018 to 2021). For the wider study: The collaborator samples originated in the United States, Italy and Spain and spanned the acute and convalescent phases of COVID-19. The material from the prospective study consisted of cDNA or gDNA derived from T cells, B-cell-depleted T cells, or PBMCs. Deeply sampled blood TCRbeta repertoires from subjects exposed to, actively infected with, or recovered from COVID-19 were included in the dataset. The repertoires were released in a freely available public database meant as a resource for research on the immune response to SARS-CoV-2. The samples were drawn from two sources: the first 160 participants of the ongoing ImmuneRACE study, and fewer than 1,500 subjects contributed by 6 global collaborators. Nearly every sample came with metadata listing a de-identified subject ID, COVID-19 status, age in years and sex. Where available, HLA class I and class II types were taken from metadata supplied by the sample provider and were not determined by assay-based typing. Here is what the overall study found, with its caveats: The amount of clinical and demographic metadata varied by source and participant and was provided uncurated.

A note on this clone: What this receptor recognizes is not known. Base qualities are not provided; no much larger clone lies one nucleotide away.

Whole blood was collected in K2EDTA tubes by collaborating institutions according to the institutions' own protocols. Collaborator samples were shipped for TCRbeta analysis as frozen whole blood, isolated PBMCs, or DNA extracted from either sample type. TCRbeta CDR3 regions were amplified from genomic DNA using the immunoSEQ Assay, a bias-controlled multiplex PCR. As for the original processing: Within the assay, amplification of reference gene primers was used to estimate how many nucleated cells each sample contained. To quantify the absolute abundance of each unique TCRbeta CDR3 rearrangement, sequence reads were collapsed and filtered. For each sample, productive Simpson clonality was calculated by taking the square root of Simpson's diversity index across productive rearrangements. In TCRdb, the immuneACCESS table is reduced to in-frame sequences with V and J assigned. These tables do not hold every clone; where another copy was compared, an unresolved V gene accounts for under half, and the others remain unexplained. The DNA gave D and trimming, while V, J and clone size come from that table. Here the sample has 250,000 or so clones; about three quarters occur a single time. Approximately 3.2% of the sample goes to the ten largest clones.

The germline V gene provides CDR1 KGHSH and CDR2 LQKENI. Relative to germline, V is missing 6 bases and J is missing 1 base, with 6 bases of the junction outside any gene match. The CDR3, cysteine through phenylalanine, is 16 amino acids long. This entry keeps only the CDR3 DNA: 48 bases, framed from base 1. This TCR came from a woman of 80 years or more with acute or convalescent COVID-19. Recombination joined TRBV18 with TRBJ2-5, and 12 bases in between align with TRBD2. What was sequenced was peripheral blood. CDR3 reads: CASSLLAGGIQETQYF. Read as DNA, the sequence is TGTGCCAGCTCCCTACTAGCGGGAGGTATCCAAGAGACCCAGTACTTC.